This T cell receptor beta chain was observed in a study of regulatory T cells in long-lasting Graves disease. This clonotype has at least ten counts. Time point: persistent/refractory GD, antithyroid drugs over 5 years with positive TRAb. The TCR library used RNA extracted from PBMCs. To make TCR beta libraries, researchers used iRepertoire HTBI primers and Arm-PCR of CDR3 regions. TCRdb used MiXCR to reprocess the multiplex PCR reads, holding one entry per CDR3 protein. The sample lists about 470,000 distinct CDR3 sequences; 20% to 25% were seen once. The starting material was peripheral blood mononuclear cells (PBMCs), obtained when the disease was refractory, from a patient treated with antithyroid drugs. This sequence was found in a female donor with Graves disease.

The CDR3 loop reads CSARDRGTGSEAFF. The CDR3 nucleotides read TGCAGTGCTAGGGACAGGGGGACGGGGTCTGAAGCTTTCTTT. The chain has TRBV20-1 and TRBJ1-1, with TRBD1 matching over 10 bases. The CDR3 is 14 amino acids. Germline V CDR1 and CDR2: DFQATT, SNEGSKA (reference sequence). With 3 bases clipped from V and 6 bases from J, the junction kept 7 bases outside the gene matches.